This TCR beta chain is drawn from a study of T cells after posttransplantation cyclophosphamide. Profiled with immunoSEQ multiplex PCR; TCRdb holds only in-frame clones, not every one. The sample yields roughly 20,000 clones, over 65% seen once. V shed 6 bases, J shed 5 bases, and the junction held 5 bases outside the gene matches. The CDR3 is made up of 13 amino acids. CDR1 SEHNR and CDR2 FQNEAQ come from the germline V gene (reference sequence). Treatment was busulfan-fludarabine conditioning, a marrow graft, and cyclophosphamide on days +3 and +4. The sample was PBMCs, taken after an allogeneic stem cell transplant with post-transplant cyclophosphamide. J is TRBJ1-1 and V is TRBV7-9; 8 nucleotides agree with TRBD1. The TCR was taken from a male patient aged 30 to 39 who received an allogeneic stem cell transplant from a related donor, was CMV-positive, and had acute GVHD only. Some T cells here may be from the graft donor. CDR3 sequence: CASRRTGRTEAFF. For the CDR3, the DNA is TGTGCCAGCAGGCGGACAGGGAGGACTGAAGCTTTCTTT.